These 30 T cell receptor beta chains came from one sample sequenced in a study of CD8 T cells in ankylosing spondylitis. MiXCR was run by TCRdb on the 5' RACE reads, yielding one entry per CDR3 protein. The sample holds about 300,000 distinct CDR3 sequences, 11% seen once. Sequencing input: blood, either unsorted or a sorted T cell fraction (not recorded which). Receptors originate from a female donor with ankylosing spondylitis or in good health (not recorded which).

The V gene is TRBV7-2, the J gene TRBJ2-1; 8 nucleotides match TRBD2. The J segment lost 8 bases and the V segment lost 4 bases, leaving 13 bases of the junction unmatched. The CDR3 loop spans 16 amino acids. Per germline, CDR1 SGHTA and CDR2 FQGNSA. The CDR3 loop is CASSSPGLVVPHEQFF. The DNA of the CDR3 is TGTGCCAGCAGCTCTCCGGGACTAGTAGTCCCCCATGAGCAGTTCTTC. The variable domain in full, completed from reference TRBV7-2 and TRBJ2-1, reads GAGVSQSPSNKVTEKGKDVELRCDPISGHTALYWYRQSLGQGLEFLIYFQGNSAPDKSGLPSDRFSAERTGGSVSTLTIQRTQQEDSAVYLCASSSPGLVVPHEQFFGPGTRLTVL.

In this sample, this clonotype turned up a few times. The rearrangement uses TRBV7-2 and TRBJ2-5; D gene unclear. This CDR3 is 14 amino acids long. The V gene's germline CDR1 is SGHTA and CDR2 FQGNSA. V lost 2 bases and J lost 2, with 9 bases in between. CDR3 sequence reads: CASSLLAVQETQYF. CDR3 sequence (DNA): TGTGCCAGCAGCTTATTGGCTGTACAAGAGACCCAGTACTTC.

In regard to this clonotype: A read error may be the cause here, since a much bigger clone is one base away. This chain uses TRBV12-3 or TRBV12-4 with TRBJ1-3; tentative D call: TRBD1 (5 bases). The CDR3 runs 15 residues. This CDR3 reads CASTSGVIPGNTMYF. CDR3 in DNA: TGTGCCAGCACCTCGGGGGTTATCCCTGGAAACACCATGTATTTT.

The V call is TRBV5-1, the J call TRBJ2-5; 7 bases line up with TRBD1. The J segment lost 5 bases and the V segment lost 3 bases, leaving 7 bases of the junction unmatched. CDR1 and CDR2 from the germline V gene are SGHRS and YFSETQ. There are 14 residues in the CDR3. The CDR3 loop reads CASSSTGDRETQYF. CDR3 bases: TGCGCCAGCAGCTCTACAGGGGATAGGGAGACCCAGTACTTC. The variable domain in full, with the rest retrieved from reference TRBV5-1 and TRBJ2-5, is KAGVTQTPRYLIKTRGQQVTLSCSPISGHRSVSWYQQTPGQGLQFLFEYFSETQRNKGNFPGRFSGRQFSNSRSEMNVSTLELGDSALYLCASSSTGDRETQYFGPGTRLLVL.

The rearrangement uses TRBV27 and TRBJ1-1; D perhaps matches TRBD1 (6 bases). The CDR3 runs 17 residues. CDR1 is MNHEY and CDR2 is SMNVEV in the germline V gene (reference sequence). Trimming left V 2 bases short and J 1 base short, with 17 bases between. The CDR3 protein is CASSLQGRIRSNTEAFF. DNA for the CDR3: TGTGCCAGCAGTTTACAGGGGAGAATTCGGTCGAACACTGAAGCTTTCTTT.

The chain links TRBV20-1 to TRBJ2-1, with TRBD2 matching over 12 bases. Germline loops: CDR1 DFQATT, CDR2 SNEGSKA (reference sequence). This CDR3 is built from 16 residues. The V and J ends lost 5 bases and 1 base, in that order; junction bases with no gene match: 6. The CDR3, as DNA: TGCAGTGCTCCCCGGACTAGCGGGAATTCCTACAATGAGCAGTTCTTC. Translation: CSAPRTSGNSYNEQFF.

The chain uses TRBV7-9 and TRBJ1-5; D unclear. The V end lost 6 bases, the J end lost 6 bases, and 12 bases lay between the germline ends. CDR1 SEHNR and CDR2 FQNEAQ come from the germline V gene (reference sequence). There are 13 residues in the CDR3. CDR3 sequence (DNA): TGTGCCAGCAGACCAGGCTACGGTCAGCCCCAGCATTTT. Protein sequence: CASRPGYGQPQHF.

The CDR3 bases are TGCAGTGCTAGAGGATTCGGGGGAAGGCAGTACTTC. Its translation: CSARGFGGRQYF. The chain links TRBV20-1 to TRBJ2-7, with D possibly TRBD2 on 6 matching bases. The V gene's germline CDR1 is DFQATT and CDR2 SNEGSKA (reference sequence). Trimming pared 1 base from V and 9 bases from J, leaving 13 bases between. The CDR3 totals 12 residues.

This clonotype was recorded many times. The rearrangement joins TRBV10-3 to TRBJ2-1, with 8 bases that match TRBD1. V shed 3 bases, J shed 4 bases, and the junction held 8 bases outside the gene matches. Germline V gene sequence: CDR1 ENHRY, CDR2 SYGVKD. This CDR3 has 16 amino acids. The DNA for the CDR3 is TGTGCCATCAGTGATAGGACAGGGAGCGTTTACAATGAGCAGTTCTTC. Translating gives CAISDRTGSVYNEQFF.

This clonotype is a singleton in its sample. This may arise from a read error, as a much more abundant clone is one base away. This chain uses TRBV5-5 with TRBJ2-3, with 8 bases aligning to TRBD2. The CDR3 is made up of 18 amino acids. The V and J ends lost 3 bases and 4 bases, in that order; junction bases with no gene match: 16. The germline gives CDR1 SGHKS, CDR2 YYEKEE (reference sequence). This chain's CDR3 is CASSSRTRTSSLPDTQYF. DNA for the CDR3: TGTGCCAGCAGCTCCCGAACAAGGACTAGCTCTCTCCCAGATACGCAGTATTTT.

This clonotype appeared many times. The chain joins TRBV20-1 to TRBJ2-1; D is ambiguous. The V end lost 3 bases, the J end lost 5 bases, and 14 bases lay between the germline ends. Germline V gene lookup returns CDR1 DFQATT and CDR2 SNEGSKA (reference sequence). The CDR3 totals 14 residues. The chain's CDR3 is CSASPRNIDNEQFF. The CDR3 region has the DNA TGCAGTGCTAGCCCTAGAAATATCGACAATGAGCAGTTCTTC.

About this clonotype itself: Since a much larger clone is just one base distant, this may be a read error. The chain is built from TRBV28 and TRBJ1-2, with 8 nucleotides matching TRBD1. The CDR3 runs to 14 residues. Germline CDR1 is MDHEN and CDR2 is SYDVKM. The CDR3 DNA is TGTGGCAGCAGTTCGGACAGGGTACTCTATGGCTACACCTTC. This encodes CGSSSDRVLYGYTF.

The sample holds many counts of this clonotype. The chain combines TRBV5-1 with TRBJ2-2; TRBD2 agrees at 7 bases. The germline CDR1 and CDR2 sequences are SGHRS and YFSETQ. The V gene end was trimmed by 5 bases and the J gene end by 5 bases; junction bases not matched to a gene: 3. CDR3 length: 13 amino acids. This chain's CDR3 is CASREAGTGELFF. DNA for the CDR3: TGCGCCAGCAGAGAAGCGGGGACCGGGGAGCTGTTTTTT.

There are many counts of this clonotype. This chain uses TRBV11-2 with TRBJ2-1; 7 bases are shared with TRBD2. The CDR3 totals 16 residues. Germline CDR1 SGHAT, CDR2 FQNNGV. The V and J ends lost 6 bases and 7 bases, in that order; junction bases with no gene match: 15. CDR3 protein: CASSRLGAGSLNEQFF. The CDR3 region has the DNA TGTGCCAGCAGTCGGCTAGGAGCGGGATCTTTGAATGAGCAGTTCTTC.

This clonotype was counted many times. The rearrangement joins TRBV24-1 to TRBJ2-1; 8 bases fit TRBD1. Germline V lookup: CDR1 KGHDR, CDR2 SFDVKD. With 3 bases clipped from V and 12 bases from J, the junction kept 6 bases outside the gene matches. This CDR3 region has 13 residues. CDR3 nucleotide sequence: TGTGCCACCAGTGATGGACAGGGAAACAGGCAGTTCTTC. Its protein product is CATSDGQGNRQFF.

This clonotype was counted between two and nine times. This rearrangement joins TRBV28 to TRBJ2-5; a weak D match, TRBD1 (5 bases). V was clipped by 4 bases and J by 5 bases, with 14 bases between them. CDR1 and CDR2 from the germline V gene are MDHEN and SYDVKM. The CDR3 covers 14 residues. CDR3 DNA: TGTGCCAGCAGTTCGGACACCCCCTGGGAGACCCAGTACTTC. The encoded protein is CASSSDTPWETQYF.

The chain uses TRBV6-1 and TRBJ2-2; 8 bases fit TRBD1. This CDR3 region has 15 residues. Germline values: CDR1 MNHNS, CDR2 SASEGT. Trimming removed 5 bases from V and 1 base from J; junction bases left unmatched: 3. CDR3 in amino acids: CASSTGTGNTGELFF. CDR3 in DNA: TGTGCCAGCAGTACCGGGACAGGGAACACCGGGGAGCTGTTTTTT.

This clonotype was seen a handful of times. The V gene is TRBV11-2, the J gene TRBJ2-3; unclear D gene. V lost 0 bases to trimming and J lost 1 base, with 11 bases between them. This CDR3 spans 16 amino acids. Germline V CDR1 and CDR2: SGHAT, FQNNGV. The CDR3 DNA follows: TGTGCCAGCAGCTTAGAACCGGCCCCGGGCACAGATACGCAGTATTTT. As protein: CASSLEPAPGTDTQYF. Based on the CDR3 plus reference TRBV11-2 and TRBJ2-3, the full variable domain is EAGVAQSPRYKIIEKRQSVAFWCNPISGHATLYWYQQILGQGPKLLIQFQNNGVVDDSQLPKDRFSAERLKGVDSTLKIQPAKLEDSAVYLCASSLEPAPGTDTQYFGPGTRLTVL.

This clonotype was observed many times. The chain recombines TRBV20-1 with TRBJ2-3, with TRBD2 matching 12 bases. The CDR3 contains 16 residues. The germline CDR1 and CDR2 sequences are DFQATT and SNEGSKA (reference sequence). V trimming: 1 base; J trimming: 8 bases; junction bases outside the gene matches: 10. The CDR3 DNA is TGCAGTGCTAGAGCTCTCGCTAGCGGGAGGGCCTCTACGCAGTATTTT. Protein product: CSARALASGRASTQYF.

This clonotype has a count of ten or more. This rearrangement joins TRBV6-1 to TRBJ2-1, with D possibly TRBD1 on 5 matching bases. CDR1 MNHNS and CDR2 SASEGT come from the germline V gene. The CDR3 totals 13 residues. The V and J ends lost 8 bases and 2 bases respectively, with 10 bases between them. As DNA, the CDR3 is TGTGCCAGCGATAGGGGAACCTACAATGAGCAGTTCTTC. It is translated as CASDRGTYNEQFF.

V and J are TRBV11-3 and TRBJ2-4; 10 nucleotides align to TRBD2. CDR3 length equals 14 residues. Germline V gives CDR1 SGHNT, CDR2 YENEEA. Unmatched junction bases numbered 3, after V lost 2 bases and J lost 8 bases. CDR3 in amino acids: CASSLTGTSDIQYF. CDR3 DNA sequence: TGTGCCAGCAGCTTAACCGGGACTAGCGACATTCAGTACTTC.

This clonotype occurred a few times. The gene calls are TRBV5-1 and TRBJ2-1; 11 bases are shared with TRBD2. The ends lost 5 bases at V and 8 bases at J; junction bases unmatched: 6. From germline, CDR1 is SGHRS and CDR2 YFSETQ. The CDR3 sequence is 14 residues long. CDR3 DNA: TGCGCCAGCAGTGCTAGCGGGGGGTCCGATGAGCAGTTCTTC. Amino acids: CASSASGGSDEQFF. Together with reference TRBV5-1 and TRBJ2-1, the CDR3 gives the full variable domain: KAGVTQTPRYLIKTRGQQVTLSCSPISGHRSVSWYQQTPGQGLQFLFEYFSETQRNKGNFPGRFSGRQFSNSRSEMNVSTLELGDSALYLCASSASGGSDEQFFGPGTRLTVL.

Concerning this clonotype: One base away lies a much larger clone, so this may be a sequencing read error. The V and J genes are TRBV4-1 and TRBJ2-2, with D possibly called TRBD1 or TRBD2 (5 bases each). V lost 7 bases, J lost 6 bases, and 21 bases lay in between. There are 16 residues in the CDR3. Per the germline V gene, CDR1 is MGHRA and CDR2 is YSYEKL. The CDR3: CASNHLLYGASGELFF. Here the CDR3 DNA reads TGCGCCAGCAACCACTTGTTGTACGGGGCATCCGGGGAGCTGTTTTTT.

As for this clonotype: A much more abundant neighbour one base away suggests this may be a read error. Lacking the conserved final phenylalanine or tryptophan, this CDR3 likely reflects a read error. The chain is built from TRBV28 and TRBJ2-1; 11 bases agree with TRBD2. The CDR3 totals 15 residues. J lost 8 bases, V lost 3 bases, and 6 bases had no gene match. From germline, CDR1 is MDHEN and CDR2 SYDVKM. The CDR3 DNA follows: TGTGCCAGCAGTTTCCCTAGCGGGAGGTACTATGAGCAGTTCCTC. Its protein is CASSFPSGRYYEQFL.

In this sample, this clonotype turned up many times. The genes are TRBV20-1 and TRBJ2-2; D tentatively reads TRBD1 or TRBD2 (6 bases each). This CDR3 is 17 amino acids long. Between the trimmed V and J ends, which lost 6 bases and 2 bases, there was a span of 22 bases. Per the germline V gene, CDR1 is DFQATT and CDR2 is SNEGSKA (reference sequence). CDR3 nucleotides: TGCAGTGCCTTTTCAAGGGGGGCCCATAGAAACACCGGGGAGCTGTTTTTT. It specifies CSAFSRGAHRNTGELFF.

In its sample, this clonotype was seen many times. The gene calls are TRBV12-3 or TRBV12-4 and TRBJ1-6; 11 nucleotides align to TRBD1. With 7 bases clipped from V and 7 bases from J, the junction kept 9 bases outside the gene matches. The CDR3 covers 16 residues. CDR3 sequence reads: CASTRTGGAWNSPLHF. The DNA for the CDR3 is TGTGCCAGCACTAGGACAGGGGGCGCCTGGAATTCACCCCTCCACTTT.

This clonotype occurred many times. The J gene is TRBJ2-2, the V gene TRBV5-1; TRBD1 or TRBD2 may be the D gene (5 bases each). The CDR3 length is 16 residues. Per the germline V gene, CDR1 is SGHRS and CDR2 is YFSETQ. The germline V and J ends were trimmed by 2 bases and 2 bases, with 13 bases remaining between them. DNA of the CDR3: TGCGCCAGCAGCTTAAGGGACCTACCTAACACCGGGGAGCTGTTTTTT. This translates into CASSLRDLPNTGELFF.

This clonotype was observed many times. The germline gene is not matched at one end of the junction; a read error may be the cause. The chain couples TRBV5-8 to TRBJ1-2; no clear D. Germline V gene sequence: CDR1 SGHTS, CDR2 YDEGEE. The CDR3 sequence is 11 residues long. CDR3 sequence reads: CASSPTDTQIF. The CDR3 DNA sequence: TGTGCCAGCAGCCCGACCGACACCCAGATCTTC.

This clonotype showed up many times. The chain recombines TRBV6-5 with TRBJ1-4; D is perhaps TRBD1 (6 bases). CDR1 is MNHEY, CDR2 SVGAGI, per germline. This CDR3 region has 17 residues. Trimming stripped 4 bases from V and 8 bases from J, with 23 bases between. The CDR3 nucleotides are TGTGCCAGCAGTTGGTGGGGGCGCGAGGATTCACAAGAAAAACTGTTTTTT. This sequence encodes CASSWWGREDSQEKLFF.

The V and J genes are TRBV2 and TRBJ2-4, with a tentative D call TRBD1 (5 bases). The V end lost 7 bases, the J end lost 5 bases, and 21 bases lay between the germline ends. Germline CDR1 is SNHLY and CDR2 is FYNNEI. The CDR3 loop spans 16 amino acids. CDR3 in amino acids: CASILQLRGVQNIQYF. CDR3 coding DNA: TGTGCCAGCATTCTACAATTAAGGGGTGTGCAAAACATTCAGTACTTC.